Reported below is one T cell receptor (beta chain). No antigen is known for it. A read error may be the cause here, since a much bigger clone is one base away. The data stem from a study of immune heterogeneity within non-small cell lung tumors. Study-level information: Of all tumors, several turned out to be squamous cell carcinomas, more than nine were non-squamous carcinomas and 1 was not otherwise specified. Study outcomes and limitations: Statistically, local T-cell clonality exhibited a moderate yet significant correlation with local tumor mutational burden (R about 0.37). For the most part, the T-cell receptor beta clonotypes present at high frequency were distinct from one individual patient to the next.

Amplification of the TCR beta CDR3 was achieved through multiplex PCR with 32 V and 13 J primers. TCRdb reprocessed the multiplex PCR reads via MiXCR and lists one record per CDR3 protein. Among fewer than 15,000 distinct CDR3 sequences listed, approximately 26% were seen once. At approximately 600 ng per sample, bulk tumor genomic DNA provided the template. Surgery yielded several widely spaced biopsies per primary tumor. The study enrolled patients with untreated, newly diagnosed non-small cell lung cancer who underwent curative surgery. Material for sequencing was lung tumor tissue. The clonotype originates from a man aged 40-55 years with non-small cell lung cancer.

The DNA for the CDR3 is TGTGCCATCAGTGATTTTCAAGCGGGCCGCACAGATACGCAGTATTTT. Amino acids: CAISDFQAGRTDTQYF. V usage is TRBV24-1 and J usage is TRBJ2-3; D is perhaps TRBD2 (6 bases). Germline V lookup: CDR1 KGHDR, CDR2 SFDVKD. This CDR3 contains 16 residues.